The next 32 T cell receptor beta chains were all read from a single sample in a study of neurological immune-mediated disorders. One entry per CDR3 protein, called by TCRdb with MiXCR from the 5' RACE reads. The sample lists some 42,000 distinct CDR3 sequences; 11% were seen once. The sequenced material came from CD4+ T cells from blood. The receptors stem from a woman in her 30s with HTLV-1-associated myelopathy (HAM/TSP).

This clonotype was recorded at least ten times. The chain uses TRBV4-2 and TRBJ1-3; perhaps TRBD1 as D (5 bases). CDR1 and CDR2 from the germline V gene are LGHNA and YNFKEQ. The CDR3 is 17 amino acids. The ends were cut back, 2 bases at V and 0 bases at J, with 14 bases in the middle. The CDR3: CASSQLGTSSSGNTIYF. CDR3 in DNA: TGTGCCAGCAGCCAACTCGGGACTTCGAGCTCTGGAAACACCATATATTTT.

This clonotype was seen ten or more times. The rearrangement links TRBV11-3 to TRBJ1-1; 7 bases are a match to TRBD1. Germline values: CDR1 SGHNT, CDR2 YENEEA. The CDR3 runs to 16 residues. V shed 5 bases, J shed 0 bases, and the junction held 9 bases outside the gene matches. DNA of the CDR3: TGTGCCAGCAGCGATCCGACCGGGACAGTGAACACTGAAGCTTTCTTT. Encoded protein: CASSDPTGTVNTEAFF.

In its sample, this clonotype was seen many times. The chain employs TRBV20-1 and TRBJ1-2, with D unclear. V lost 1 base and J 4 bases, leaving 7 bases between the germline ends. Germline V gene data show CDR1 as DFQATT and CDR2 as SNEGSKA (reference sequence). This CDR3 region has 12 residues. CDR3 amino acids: CSARVGSYGYTF. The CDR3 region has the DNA TGCAGTGCTAGAGTGGGGTCCTATGGCTACACCTTC.

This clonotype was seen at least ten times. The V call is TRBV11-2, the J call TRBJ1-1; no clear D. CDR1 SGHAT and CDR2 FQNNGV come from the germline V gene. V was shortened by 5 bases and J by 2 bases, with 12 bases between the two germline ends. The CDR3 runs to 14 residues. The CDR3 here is CASSTQQQNTEAFF. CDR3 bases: TGTGCCAGCAGCACTCAACAGCAAAACACTGAAGCTTTCTTT. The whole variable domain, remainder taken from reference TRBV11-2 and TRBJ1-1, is EAGVAQSPRYKIIEKRQSVAFWCNPISGHATLYWYQQILGQGPKLLIQFQNNGVVDDSQLPKDRFSAERLKGVDSTLKIQPAKLEDSAVYLCASSTQQQNTEAFFGQGTRLTVV.

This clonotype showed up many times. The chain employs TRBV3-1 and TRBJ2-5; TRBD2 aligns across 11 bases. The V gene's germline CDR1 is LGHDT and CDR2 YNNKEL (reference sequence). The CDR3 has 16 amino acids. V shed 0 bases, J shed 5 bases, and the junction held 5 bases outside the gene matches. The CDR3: CASSQETTSGAETQYF. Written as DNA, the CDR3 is TGTGCCAGCAGCCAAGAGACGACTAGCGGGGCGGAGACCCAGTACTTC.

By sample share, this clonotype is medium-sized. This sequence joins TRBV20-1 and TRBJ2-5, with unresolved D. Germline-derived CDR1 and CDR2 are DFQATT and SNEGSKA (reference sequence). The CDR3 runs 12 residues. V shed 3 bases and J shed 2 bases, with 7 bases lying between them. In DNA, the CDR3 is TGCAGTGCTAGTGCCCGACAAGAGACCCAGTACTTC. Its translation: CSASARQETQYF.

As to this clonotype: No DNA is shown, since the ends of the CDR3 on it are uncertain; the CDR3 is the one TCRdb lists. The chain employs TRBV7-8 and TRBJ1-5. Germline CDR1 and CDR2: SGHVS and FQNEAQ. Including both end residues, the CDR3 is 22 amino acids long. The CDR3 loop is CASSFYICSARTREGSNQPQHF.

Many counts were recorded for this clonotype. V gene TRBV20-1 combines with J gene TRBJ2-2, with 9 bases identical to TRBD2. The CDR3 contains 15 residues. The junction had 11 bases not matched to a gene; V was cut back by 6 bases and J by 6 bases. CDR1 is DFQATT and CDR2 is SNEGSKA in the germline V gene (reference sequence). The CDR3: CSARPSGVFSGELFF. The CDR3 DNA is TGCAGTGCCCGACCTAGCGGGGTTTTCTCCGGGGAGCTGTTTTTT.

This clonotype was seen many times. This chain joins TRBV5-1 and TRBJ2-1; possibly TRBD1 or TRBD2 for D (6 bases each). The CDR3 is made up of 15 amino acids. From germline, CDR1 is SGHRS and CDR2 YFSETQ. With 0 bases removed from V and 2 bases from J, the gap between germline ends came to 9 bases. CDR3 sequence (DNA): TGCGCCAGCAGCTTGGCGGGGGCGGCCTACAATGAGCAGTTCTTC. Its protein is CASSLAGAAYNEQFF.

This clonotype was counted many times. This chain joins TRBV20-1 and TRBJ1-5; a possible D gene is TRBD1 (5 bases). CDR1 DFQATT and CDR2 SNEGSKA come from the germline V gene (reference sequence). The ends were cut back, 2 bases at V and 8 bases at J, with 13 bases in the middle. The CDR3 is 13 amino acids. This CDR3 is CSARRTGDEPQHF. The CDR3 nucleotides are TGCAGTGCTAGACGGACGGGGGACGAGCCCCAGCATTTT.

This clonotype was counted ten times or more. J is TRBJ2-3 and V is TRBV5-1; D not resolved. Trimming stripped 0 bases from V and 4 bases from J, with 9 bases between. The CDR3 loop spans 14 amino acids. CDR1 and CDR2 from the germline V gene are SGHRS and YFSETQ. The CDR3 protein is CASSLAREADTQYF. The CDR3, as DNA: TGCGCCAGCAGCTTGGCAAGGGAAGCAGATACGCAGTATTTT.

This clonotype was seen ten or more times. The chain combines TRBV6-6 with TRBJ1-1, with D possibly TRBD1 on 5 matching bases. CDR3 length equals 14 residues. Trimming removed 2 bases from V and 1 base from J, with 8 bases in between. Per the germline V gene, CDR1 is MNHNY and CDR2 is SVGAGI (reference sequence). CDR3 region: CASSYLTGNTEAFF. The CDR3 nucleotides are TGTGCCAGCAGTTACCTAACAGGGAACACTGAAGCTTTCTTT.

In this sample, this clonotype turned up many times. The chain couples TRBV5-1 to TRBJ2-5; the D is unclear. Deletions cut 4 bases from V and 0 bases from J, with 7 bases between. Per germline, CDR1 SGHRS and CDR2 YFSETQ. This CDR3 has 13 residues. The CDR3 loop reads CASSGTNQETQYF. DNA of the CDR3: TGCGCCAGCAGCGGAACCAACCAAGAGACCCAGTACTTC.

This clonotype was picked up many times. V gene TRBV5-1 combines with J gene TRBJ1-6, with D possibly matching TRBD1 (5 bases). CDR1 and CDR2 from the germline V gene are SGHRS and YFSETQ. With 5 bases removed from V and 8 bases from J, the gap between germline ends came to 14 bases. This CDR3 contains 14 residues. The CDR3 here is CASRRGIGYSPLHF. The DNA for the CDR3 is TGCGCCAGCAGGAGGGGAATTGGCTATTCACCCCTCCACTTT.

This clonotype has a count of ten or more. CDR3 DNA: TGCAGCGTTCACGGAGGGACTGAAGCTTTCTTT. Residues: CSVHGGTEAFF. This chain uses TRBV29-1 with TRBJ1-1; D not resolved. V lost 5 bases and J lost 5, with 9 bases in between. From germline, CDR1 is SQVTM and CDR2 ANQGSEA. CDR3 size: 11 residues.

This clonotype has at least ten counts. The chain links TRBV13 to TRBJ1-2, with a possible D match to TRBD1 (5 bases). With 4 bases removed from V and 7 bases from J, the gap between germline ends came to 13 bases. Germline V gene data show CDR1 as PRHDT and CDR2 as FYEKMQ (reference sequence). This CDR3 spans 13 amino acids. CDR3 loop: CASSSSGEVGYTF. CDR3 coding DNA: TGTGCCAGCAGCTCTTCGGGGGAGGTTGGCTACACCTTC.

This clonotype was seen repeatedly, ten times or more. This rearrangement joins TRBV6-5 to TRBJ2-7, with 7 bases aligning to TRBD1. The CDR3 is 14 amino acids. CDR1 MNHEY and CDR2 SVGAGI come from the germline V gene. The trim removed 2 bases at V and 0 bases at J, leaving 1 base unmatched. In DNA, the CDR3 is TGTGCCAGCAGTTACCGGGACAGCTCCTACGAGCAGTACTTC. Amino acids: CASSYRDSSYEQYF.

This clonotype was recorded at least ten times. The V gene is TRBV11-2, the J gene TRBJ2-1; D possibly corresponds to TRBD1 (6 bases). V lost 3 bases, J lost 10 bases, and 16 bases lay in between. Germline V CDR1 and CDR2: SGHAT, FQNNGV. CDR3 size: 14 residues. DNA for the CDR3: TGTGCCAGCAGCTTTGGGCTACAGGGTGGCGAGCAGTTCTTC. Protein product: CASSFGLQGGEQFF.

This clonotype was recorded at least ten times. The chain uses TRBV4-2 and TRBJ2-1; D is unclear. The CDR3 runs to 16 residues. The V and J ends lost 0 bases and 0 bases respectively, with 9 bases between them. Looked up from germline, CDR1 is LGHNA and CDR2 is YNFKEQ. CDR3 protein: CASSQDLGSSYNEQFF. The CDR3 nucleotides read TGTGCCAGCAGCCAAGATCTGGGCAGCTCCTACAATGAGCAGTTCTTC.

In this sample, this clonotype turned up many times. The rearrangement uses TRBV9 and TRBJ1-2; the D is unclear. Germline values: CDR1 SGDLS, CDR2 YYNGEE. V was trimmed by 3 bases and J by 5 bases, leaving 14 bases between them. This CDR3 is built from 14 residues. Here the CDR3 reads CASSDGPEGYGYTF. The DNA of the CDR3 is TGTGCCAGCAGCGATGGCCCCGAAGGATATGGCTACACCTTC.

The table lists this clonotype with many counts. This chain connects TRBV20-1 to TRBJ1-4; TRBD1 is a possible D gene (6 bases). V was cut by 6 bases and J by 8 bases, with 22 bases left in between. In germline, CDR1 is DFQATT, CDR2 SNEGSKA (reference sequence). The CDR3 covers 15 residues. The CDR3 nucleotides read TGCAGTGCCAGCCCATGGGTCAGGGGAGGCGAAAAACTGTTTTTT. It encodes CSASPWVRGGEKLFF.

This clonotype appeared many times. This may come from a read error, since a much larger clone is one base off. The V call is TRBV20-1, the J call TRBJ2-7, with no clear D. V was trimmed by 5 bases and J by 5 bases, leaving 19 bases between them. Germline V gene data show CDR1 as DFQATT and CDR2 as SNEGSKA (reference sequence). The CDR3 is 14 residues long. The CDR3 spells CSAAPLQWAHEQYF. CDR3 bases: TGCAGTGCTGCTCCGTTACAGTGGGCCCACGAGCAGTACTTC.

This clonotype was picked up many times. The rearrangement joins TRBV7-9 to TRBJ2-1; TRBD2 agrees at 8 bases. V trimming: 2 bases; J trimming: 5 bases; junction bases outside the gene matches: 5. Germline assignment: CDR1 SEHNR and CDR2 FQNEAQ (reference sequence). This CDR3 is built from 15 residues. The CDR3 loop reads CASSLSGGVHNEQFF. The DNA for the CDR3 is TGTGCCAGCAGCTTATCGGGGGGGGTCCACAATGAGCAGTTCTTC.

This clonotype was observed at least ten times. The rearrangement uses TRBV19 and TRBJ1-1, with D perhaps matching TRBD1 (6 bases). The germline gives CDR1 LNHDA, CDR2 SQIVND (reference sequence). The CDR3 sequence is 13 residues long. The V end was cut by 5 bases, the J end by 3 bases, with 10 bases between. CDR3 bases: TGTGCCAGTAGTTGGGGGGCTGACACTGAAGCTTTCTTT. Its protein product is CASSWGADTEAFF.

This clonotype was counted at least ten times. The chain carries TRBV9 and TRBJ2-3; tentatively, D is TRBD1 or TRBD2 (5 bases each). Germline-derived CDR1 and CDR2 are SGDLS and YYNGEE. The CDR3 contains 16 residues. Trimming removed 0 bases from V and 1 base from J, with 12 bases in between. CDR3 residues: CASSVGSGTRTDTQYF. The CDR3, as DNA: TGTGCCAGCAGCGTAGGCTCGGGGACCCGCACAGATACGCAGTATTTT. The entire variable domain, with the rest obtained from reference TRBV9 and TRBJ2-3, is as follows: DSGVTQTPKHLITATGQRVTLRCSPRSGDLSVYWYQQSLDQGLQFLIQYYNGEERAKGNILERFSAQQFPDLHSELNLSSLELGDSALYFCASSVGSGTRTDTQYFGPGTRLTVL.

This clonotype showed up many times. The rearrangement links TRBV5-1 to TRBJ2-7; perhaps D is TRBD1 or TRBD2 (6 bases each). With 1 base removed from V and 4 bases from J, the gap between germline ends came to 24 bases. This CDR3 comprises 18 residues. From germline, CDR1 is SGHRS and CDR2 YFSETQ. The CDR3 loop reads CASSLFSPGQGRLYEQYF. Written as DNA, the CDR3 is TGCGCCAGCAGCTTGTTTAGCCCCGGCCAGGGGAGGTTGTACGAGCAGTACTTC.

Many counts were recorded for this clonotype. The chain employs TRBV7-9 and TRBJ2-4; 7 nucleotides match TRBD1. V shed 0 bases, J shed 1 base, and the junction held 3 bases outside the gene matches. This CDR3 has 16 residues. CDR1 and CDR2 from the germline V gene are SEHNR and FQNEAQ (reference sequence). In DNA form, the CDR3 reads TGTGCCAGCAGCTTAGCGGTGGGACAGGCCAAAAACATTCAGTACTTC. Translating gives CASSLAVGQAKNIQYF.

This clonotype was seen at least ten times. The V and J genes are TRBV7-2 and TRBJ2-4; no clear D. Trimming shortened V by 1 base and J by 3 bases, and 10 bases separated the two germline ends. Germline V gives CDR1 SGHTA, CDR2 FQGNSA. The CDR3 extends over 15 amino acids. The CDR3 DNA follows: TGTGCCAGCAGCTTAGAAGGTTTGGGCAAAAACATTCAGTACTTC. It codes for CASSLEGLGKNIQYF.

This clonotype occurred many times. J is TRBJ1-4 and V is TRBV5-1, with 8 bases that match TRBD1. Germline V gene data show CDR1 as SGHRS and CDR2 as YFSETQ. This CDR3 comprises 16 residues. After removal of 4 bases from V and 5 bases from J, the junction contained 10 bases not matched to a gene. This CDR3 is CASSKQQGGKNEKLFF. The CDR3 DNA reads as TGCGCCAGCAGCAAACAACAGGGGGGCAAAAATGAAAAACTGTTTTTT.

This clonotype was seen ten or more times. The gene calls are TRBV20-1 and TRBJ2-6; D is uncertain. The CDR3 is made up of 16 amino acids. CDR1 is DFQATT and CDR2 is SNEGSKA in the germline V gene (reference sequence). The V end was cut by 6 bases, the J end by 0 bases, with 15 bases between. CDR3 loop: CSAPAVGNSGANVLTF. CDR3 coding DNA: TGCAGTGCGCCGGCCGTAGGGAACTCTGGGGCCAACGTCCTGACTTTC.

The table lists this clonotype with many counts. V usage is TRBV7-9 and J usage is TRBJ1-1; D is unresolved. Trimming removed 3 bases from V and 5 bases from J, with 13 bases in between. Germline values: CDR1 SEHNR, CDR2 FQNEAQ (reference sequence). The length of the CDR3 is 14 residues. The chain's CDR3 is CASSFGFRITEAFF. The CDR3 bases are TGTGCCAGCAGCTTTGGATTTAGGATTACTGAAGCTTTCTTT.

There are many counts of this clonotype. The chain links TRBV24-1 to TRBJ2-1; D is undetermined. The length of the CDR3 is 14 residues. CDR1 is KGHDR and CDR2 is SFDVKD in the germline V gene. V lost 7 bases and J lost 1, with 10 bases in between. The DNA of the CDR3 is TGTGCCACCAGCCCAGCGTCGTCCTACAATGAGCAGTTCTTC. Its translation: CATSPASSYNEQFF.